These T cell receptor beta chains were read from a single sample in a study of regulatory T cells in long-lasting Graves disease. TCRdb passed the multiplex PCR reads through MiXCR, listing each CDR3 protein once. Found here are roughly 500,000 distinct CDR3 sequences, less than 15% of them singletons; the top ten hold roughly 10%. This same sample was also taken into another study, of T cells in Graves' hyperthyroidism and ophthalmopathy.

This specimen was peripheral blood mononuclear cells (PBMCs), taken at new diagnosis, from a patient treated with antithyroid drugs. Receptors originate from a man between 25 and 39 years old with Graves disease. The CDR3 runs from the conserved cysteine through the conserved F or W. Fields, in order: clone size, J gene, D gene, V gene, CDR3 protein, CDR3 DNA. The D gene is left open where the match is weak. Size is omitted from some rows. Given values are once, few, many or a class for expanded clones.

- TRBJ2-2 - TRBV10-1 CASSESGHLNTGELFF TGCGCCAGCAGTGAGTCGGGACACCTGAACACCGGGGAGCTGTTTTTT
few TRBJ2-3 - TRBV20-1 CSARQISDTQYF TGCAGTGCTAGACAGATCTCGGATACGCAGTATTTT
many TRBJ1-1 - TRBV7-9 CASSLGGSGGTEAFF TGTGCCAGCAGCTTAGGAGGGAGCGGAGGCACTGAAGCTTTCTTT
few TRBJ2-1 TRBD2 TRBV5-1 CASSLEPTSTQGLYNEQFF TGCGCCAGCAGCTTGGAGCCGACTAGCACTCAGGGACTCTACAATGAGCAGTTCTTC
many TRBJ1-2 - TRBV2 CASKWGYGYTF TGTGCCAGCAAATGGGGATATGGCTACACCTTC
many TRBJ2-7 TRBD2 TRBV6-2/TRBV6-3 CASRTSGSSYEQYF TGTGCCAGCAGAACTAGCGGGTCCTCCTACGAGCAGTACTTC
many TRBJ2-3 - TRBV19 CASSIGRAEPDTQYF TGTGCCAGTAGTATAGGACGGGCAGAACCAGATACGCAGTATTTT
few TRBJ2-3 - TRBV20-1 CSARDGTTDTQYF TGCAGTGCTAGAGACGGGACCACAGATACGCAGTATTTT
many TRBJ2-1 TRBD1 TRBV11-2 CASSLTGQGYNEQFF TGTGCCAGCAGCTTGACGGGACAGGGCTACAATGAGCAGTTCTTC
- TRBJ2-5 TRBD2 TRBV3-1 CASSHREAQETQYF TGTGCCAGCAGCCACCGGGAGGCCCAAGAGACCCAGTACTTC
- TRBJ1-2 - TRBV11-2 CASSLGVGWGF TGTGCCAGCAGCTTAGGTGTGGGCTGGGGCTTC
once TRBJ2-6 - TRBV7-9 CAGSQQQGSSGANVLTF TGTGCCGGCAGCCAACAACAGGGTAGCTCTGGGGCCAACGTCCTGACTTTC
many TRBJ2-1 TRBD2 TRBV20-1 CSAPARTSGVDEQFF TGCAGTGCTCCGGCCCGGACTAGCGGCGTTGATGAGCAGTTCTTC
many TRBJ2-7 TRBD1 TRBV6-5 CASSYSPGQGAF TGTGCCAGCAGTTACTCCCCCGGACAGGGCGCATTC
many TRBJ1-2 TRBD1 TRBV29-1 CSVDRGDYGYTF TGCAGCGTTGACAGGGGGGACTATGGCTACACCTTC
many TRBJ2-1 - TRBV20-1 CSARGRAPDNEQFF TGCAGTGCTAGAGGGAGAGCCCCTGACAATGAGCAGTTCTTC
many TRBJ1-6 - TRBV2 CASLGAYNSPLHF TGTGCCAGCCTCGGGGCCTATAATTCACCCCTCCACTTT
few TRBJ2-7 TRBD1 TRBV25-1 CASSSSGGTGEQYF TGTGCCAGCAGTTCATCAGGGGGTACGGGTGAGCAGTACTTC
many TRBJ1-1 - TRBV15 CATSRGERYTEAFF TGTGCCACCAGCAGAGGGGAAAGGTACACTGAAGCTTTCTTT
many TRBJ2-3 - TRBV29-1 CSVGETDTQYF TGCAGCGTTGGTGAGACAGATACGCAGTATTTT
- TRBJ1-2 TRBD1 TRBV6-5 CASSNTGAKTGYTF TGTGCCAGCAGTAACACAGGGGCGAAAACCGGCTACACCTTC
many TRBJ2-5 - TRBV27 CASSYGGYERLETQYF TGTGCCAGCAGTTATGGGGGGTACGAGCGTTTAGAGACCCAGTACTTC